The following is a TCR beta chain sequence with its context. Antigen specificity is unknown. CDR1 is SGDLS, CDR2 YYNGEE, per germline. V shed 0 bases, J shed 0 bases, and the junction held 0 bases outside the gene matches. This CDR3 spans 15 amino acids. This entry is derived from a study of CD8 T cells in Susac syndrome. Notes on the study in general: Roughly 5 Susac-specific public clones appeared in CD8+ TEMRA repertoires, and some 15 in total CD8+ repertoires. The study's TCR sequencing and HLA analysis covered a relatively small number of individuals, and the study acknowledged this.

Reverse transcription of roughly 0.45 to 1 ug RNA was performed with random hexamers. Coverage of TCR beta CDR3 amplification by immunoSEQ multiplex PCR extended to 54 Vbeta and 13 Jbeta. TCRdb re-called the immunoSEQ multiplex PCR reads through MiXCR, storing one row per CDR3 protein. The sample yields fewer than 90,000 distinct CDR3 sequences, over 85% seen once. Through negative isolation, CD4+ and CD8+ T cells were obtained, while TEMRA cells were enriched using FACS. The chain links TRBV9 to TRBJ2-1, with 7 bases aligning to TRBD1. The TCR originated in a human donor with Susac syndrome. The sequenced material came from CD8+ T cells from PBMCs. The CDR3 DNA follows: TGTGCCAGCAGCGTAGGACAGGGCTCCTACAATGAGCAGTTCTTC. Encoded protein: CASSVGQGSYNEQFF.